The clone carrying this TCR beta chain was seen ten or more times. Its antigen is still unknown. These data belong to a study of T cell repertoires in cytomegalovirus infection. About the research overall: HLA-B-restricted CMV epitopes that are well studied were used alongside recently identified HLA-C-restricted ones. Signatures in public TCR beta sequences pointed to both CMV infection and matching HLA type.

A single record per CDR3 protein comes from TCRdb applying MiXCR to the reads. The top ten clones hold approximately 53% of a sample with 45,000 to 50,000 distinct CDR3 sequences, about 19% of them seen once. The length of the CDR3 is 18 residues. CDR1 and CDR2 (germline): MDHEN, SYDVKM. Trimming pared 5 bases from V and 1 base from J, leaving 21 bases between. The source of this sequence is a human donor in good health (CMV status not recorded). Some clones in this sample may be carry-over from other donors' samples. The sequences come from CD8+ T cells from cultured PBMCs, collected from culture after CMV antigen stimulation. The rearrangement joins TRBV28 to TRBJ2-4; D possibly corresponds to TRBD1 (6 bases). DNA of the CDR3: TGTGCCAGCAGTGCCCGGACAGAAGGGATGGGCGCCAAAAACATTCAGTACTTC. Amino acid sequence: CASSARTEGMGAKNIQYF.